This T cell receptor (beta chain) is drawn from a study of STAT5B mutations in CD4+ large granular lymphocyte leukemia. Broader study findings: No patients shared main leukemic clonotypes, though around 27% appeared at low frequency elsewhere.

V was shortened by 0 bases and J by 8 bases, with 4 bases between the two germline ends. Germline assignment: CDR1 DFQATT and CDR2 SNEGSKA (reference sequence). The CDR3 loop spans 11 amino acids. The protocol was immunoSEQ multiplex PCR, while the TCRdb copy is restricted to in-frame clones and leaves out a portion. The sample comprises about 31,000 clones, roughly 74% of which are singletons, and around 1.1% rests with the top ten. Of note for this clone: Its specificity is unknown.

Healthy controls were blood donor buffy coats. The clonotype comes from a human donor in good health. The sequenced material came from CD4+ T cells from blood buffy coats. The chain couples TRBV20-1 to TRBJ1-4; D ambiguous. The CDR3 protein is CSARDREKLFF. DNA for the CDR3: TGCAGTGCTAGAGATAGGGAAAAACTGTTTTTT.